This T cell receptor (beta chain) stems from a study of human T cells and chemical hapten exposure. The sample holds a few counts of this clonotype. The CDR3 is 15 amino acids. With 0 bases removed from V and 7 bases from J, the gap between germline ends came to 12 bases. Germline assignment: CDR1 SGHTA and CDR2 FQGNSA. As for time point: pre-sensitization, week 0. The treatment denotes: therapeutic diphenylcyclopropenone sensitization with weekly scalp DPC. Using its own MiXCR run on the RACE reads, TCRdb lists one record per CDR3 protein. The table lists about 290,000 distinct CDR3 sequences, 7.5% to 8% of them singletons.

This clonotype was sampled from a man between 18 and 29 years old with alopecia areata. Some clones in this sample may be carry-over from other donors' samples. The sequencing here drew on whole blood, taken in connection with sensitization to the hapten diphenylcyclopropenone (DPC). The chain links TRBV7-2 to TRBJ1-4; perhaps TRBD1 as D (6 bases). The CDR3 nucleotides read TGTGCCAGCAGCTTAGCGACAGGCTTGGGTGAAAAACTGTTTTTT. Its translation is CASSLATGLGEKLFF.